The 26 T cell receptor beta chains reported below all come from one sample, sequenced in a study of CD8+ T cells in alopecia areata. After isolation, RNA underwent reverse transcription to generate cDNA as the sequencing template. Sequencing was performed with immunoSEQ multiplex PCR; in TCRdb, only in-frame clones are kept and a portion is missing. The sample holds 200,000 to 250,000 clones, roughly 64% seen once. Treatment meaning: oral pan-JAK inhibitor, 5-10 mg twice daily. The sequenced sample was CD4+ T cells sorted from blood, obtained at week 4, from a patient treated with tofacitinib. Receptor source: a human donor with alopecia areata.

The chain is built from TRBV19 and TRBJ1-2; D not certain. V was pared by 5 bases and J by 5 bases, with 12 bases between. Germline V gives CDR1 LNHDA, CDR2 SQIVND (reference sequence). The CDR3 totals 13 residues. DNA for the CDR3: TGTGCCAGTAGTCGAGCAGAGGATTATGGCTACACCTTC. Its translation is CASSRAEDYGYTF.

The chain recombines TRBV7-8 with TRBJ2-5; 7 nucleotides agree with TRBD2. This CDR3 has 18 amino acids. Looked up from germline, CDR1 is SGHVS and CDR2 is FQNEAQ. After removal of 0 bases from V and 4 bases from J, the junction contained 14 bases not matched to a gene. The CDR3 loop is CASSLASPRAGPGETQYF. The CDR3 DNA sequence: TGTGCCAGCAGCTTAGCATCCCCACGAGCGGGGCCCGGAGAGACCCAGTACTTC.

J is TRBJ1-1 and V is TRBV7-9; unclear D gene. This CDR3 region has 14 residues. Between the trimmed V and J ends, which lost 1 base and 0 bases, there was a span of 6 bases. Germline V gives CDR1 SEHNR, CDR2 FQNEAQ (reference sequence). CDR3 sequence reads: CASSLVSMNTEAFF. The CDR3 DNA reads as TGTGCCAGCAGCTTAGTCAGTATGAACACTGAAGCTTTCTTT.

The rearrangement uses TRBV6-1 and TRBJ2-7, with TRBD1 identical over 7 bases. The CDR3 runs to 19 residues. V lost 2 bases to trimming and J lost 0 bases; unmatched junction nucleotides: 16. Germline V gene data show CDR1 as MNHNS and CDR2 as SASEGT. The CDR3 loop is CASSEPGQTILYHSYEQYF. In nucleotides, the CDR3 is TGTGCCAGCAGTGAACCGGGACAGACCATTCTTTACCACTCCTACGAGCAGTACTTC.

This clone came up once. V usage is TRBV4-2 and J usage is TRBJ1-5, with TRBD1 as a possible D gene (5 bases). This CDR3 comprises 13 residues. Germline V lookup: CDR1 LGHNA, CDR2 YNFKEQ. V was shortened by 5 bases and J by 2 bases, with 7 bases between the two germline ends. This CDR3 reads CASSGGGNQPQHF. The CDR3 bases are TGTGCCAGCAGCGGGGGGGGCAATCAGCCCCAGCATTTT.

The chain joins TRBV9 to TRBJ2-2; no clear D gene. CDR1 and CDR2 (germline): SGDLS, YYNGEE. This CDR3 contains 13 residues. V lost 3 bases and J 1 base, leaving 4 bases between the germline ends. The CDR3 reads CASSARNTGELFF. The DNA of the CDR3 is TGTGCCAGCAGCGCCCGGAACACCGGGGAGCTGTTTTTT.

The V call is TRBV4-2, the J call TRBJ2-7; D uncertain. Trimming took 0 bases from V and 1 from J, leaving 7 bases between them. Germline loops: CDR1 LGHNA, CDR2 YNFKEQ. This CDR3 comprises 14 residues. In DNA, the CDR3 is TGTGCCAGCAGCCAAGATACCGGTTCCTACGAGCAGTACTTC. Amino acids: CASSQDTGSYEQYF.

The chain has TRBV4-1 and TRBJ1-5; no reliable D call. Germline V gene data show CDR1 as MGHRA and CDR2 as YSYEKL. With 0 bases removed from V and 1 base from J, the gap between germline ends came to 10 bases. This CDR3 contains 16 residues. The CDR3 coding sequence is TGCGCCAGCAGCCAAGAAGGAGGGTTCAGCAATCAGCCCCAGCATTTT. This codes for CASSQEGGFSNQPQHF.

The J gene is TRBJ1-1, the V gene TRBV2; unclear D gene. This CDR3 region has 14 residues. CDR1 is SNHLY and CDR2 is FYNNEI in the germline V gene. Trimming removed 4 bases from V and 4 bases from J, with 13 bases in between. The CDR3 DNA is TGTGCCAGCAGTGGACGGCCGATCAGCACTGAAGCTTTCTTT. As protein: CASSGRPISTEAFF.

Note on this clone: Other DNA sequences in this sample translate to the same CDR3. The rearrangement links TRBV29-1 to TRBJ1-5; D is undetermined. Trimming took 4 bases from V and 6 from J, leaving 7 bases between them. The CDR3 consists of 11 residues. Germline lookup yields CDR1 SQVTM and CDR2 ANQGSEA. The CDR3 loop reads CSVGEGQPQHF. The CDR3, as DNA: TGCAGCGTTGGCGAGGGTCAGCCCCAGCATTTT.

This clone was seen only a few times. This chain connects TRBV15 to TRBJ2-7, with D maybe TRBD1 (6 bases). V gave up 0 bases and J gave up 7 bases, with 22 bases separating them. The germline gives CDR1 LNHNV, CDR2 YYDKDF (reference sequence). The CDR3 is 17 amino acids. This CDR3 reads CATSREGTPQSTVEQYF. The CDR3 DNA follows: TGTGCCACCAGCAGAGAGGGGACACCTCAATCTACTGTAGAGCAGTACTTC.

CDR3 nucleotide sequence: TGTGCCAGCAGTGAAAGCGGGTCTGGGACCCAGTACTTC. Translated, it gives CASSESGSGTQYF. This chain connects TRBV25-1 to TRBJ2-5; TRBD2 is a possible D gene (6 bases). Trimming left V 2 bases short and J 7 bases short, with 11 bases between. The CDR3 extends over 13 amino acids. CDR1 is MGHDK and CDR2 is SYGVNS in the germline V gene.

This clone was seen a single time. V and J are TRBV6-5 and TRBJ2-3; D not resolved. Germline assignment: CDR1 MNHEY and CDR2 SVGAGI. The CDR3 is 10 residues long. Trimming took 9 bases from V and 1 from J, leaving 2 bases between them. The CDR3 DNA is TGTGCCAGTCGCACAGATACGCAGTATTTT. Amino acid sequence: CASRTDTQYF.

The chain joins TRBV30 to TRBJ2-1, with D perhaps matching TRBD2 (6 bases). V was shortened by 0 bases and J by 12 bases, with 12 bases between the two germline ends. Germline CDR1 is GTSNPN and CDR2 is SVGIG (reference sequence). The CDR3 runs 12 residues. The CDR3 region is CAWSVRGLAQFF. CDR3 sequence (DNA): TGTGCCTGGAGTGTAAGGGGACTCGCGCAGTTCTTC.

This chain links TRBV29-1 with TRBJ1-4; 7 bases are shared with TRBD1. Germline V lookup: CDR1 SQVTM, CDR2 ANQGSEA. J was trimmed by 4 bases and V by 5 bases; bases with no gene match: 7. CDR3 length: 14 residues. The CDR3 DNA follows: TGCAGCGTTTCCGGGACAGAGTTTAATGAAAAACTGTTTTTT. The encoded protein is CSVSGTEFNEKLFF.

V gene TRBV4-3 combines with J gene TRBJ2-4; no reliable D call. The germline CDR1 and CDR2 sequences are LGHNA and YSLEER. The CDR3 contains 14 residues. With 0 bases removed from V and 0 bases from J, the gap between germline ends came to 3 bases. The DNA of the CDR3 is TGCGCCAGCAGCCAAGAACTAGCCAAAAACATTCAGTACTTC. This encodes CASSQELAKNIQYF.

V and J are TRBV2 and TRBJ1-1, with unresolved D. V shed 6 bases and J shed 1 base, with 3 bases lying between them. The CDR3 is made up of 11 amino acids. The germline V gene encodes CDR1 SNHLY and CDR2 FYNNEI. Written as DNA, the CDR3 is TGTGCCAGCAGGGCGAACACTGAAGCTTTCTTT. This sequence encodes CASRANTEAFF.

V gene TRBV5-4 combines with J gene TRBJ2-5; D ambiguous. The CDR3 runs to 13 residues. V was clipped by 0 bases and J by 5 bases, with 8 bases between them. Germline values: CDR1 SGHNT, CDR2 YYREEE (reference sequence). The DNA of the CDR3 is TGTGCCAGCAGCTTGGCGGCCCGGGAGACCCAGTACTTC. This translates into CASSLAARETQYF.

Only a few counts were recorded for this clone. The rearrangement links TRBV30 to TRBJ1-2; 7 nucleotides match TRBD1. The V segment lost 5 bases and the J segment 2 bases; nucleotides outside the gene matches: 5. Per germline, CDR1 GTSNPN and CDR2 SVGIG (reference sequence). The CDR3 runs to 13 residues. The DNA for the CDR3 is TGTGCCTGGGCCGGGACAGCCAACTATGGCTACACCTTC. It is translated as CAWAGTANYGYTF. The complete variable domain, with remaining parts taken from reference TRBV30 and TRBJ1-2, reads SQTIHQWPATLVQPVGSPLSLECTVEGTSNPNLYWYRQAAGRGLQLLFYSVGIGQISSEVPQNLSASRPQDRQFILSSKKLLLSDSGFYLCAWAGTANYGYTFGSGTRLTVV.

Regarding this clone: Sequence at one end of the junction differs from germline and may be a read error. The chain recombines TRBV30 with TRBJ1-5, with D possibly being TRBD1 (5 bases). This CDR3 is 13 amino acids long. Looked up from germline, CDR1 is GTSNPN and CDR2 is SVGIG (reference sequence). The CDR3 DNA is TGTGCCTGGTGTGTGCGCGGGGGGCAGCCCCAGCATTTT. Protein sequence: CAWCVRGGQPQHF. The full variable domain, completed using reference TRBV30 and TRBJ1-5, is SQTIHQWPATLVQPVGSPLSLECTVEGTSNPNLYWYRQAAGRGLQLLFYSVGIGQISSEVPQNLSASRPQDRQFILSSKKLLLSDSGFYLCAWCVRGGQPQHFGDGTRLSIL.

The chain combines TRBV5-1 with TRBJ1-1; 9 bases fit TRBD1. This CDR3 spans 16 amino acids. The J segment lost 1 base and the V segment lost 2 bases, leaving 6 bases of the junction unmatched. Germline values: CDR1 SGHRS, CDR2 YFSETQ. The CDR3, as DNA: TGCGCCAGCAGCTTCAATTACAGGGGGCCGAACACTGAAGCTTTCTTT. It codes for CASSFNYRGPNTEAFF.

This chain uses TRBV27 with TRBJ1-3; 7 bases fit TRBD1. Per the germline V gene, CDR1 is MNHEY and CDR2 is SMNVEV (reference sequence). The length of the CDR3 is 13 residues. The J segment lost 4 bases and the V segment lost 3 bases, leaving 0 bases of the junction unmatched. The CDR3 DNA sequence: TGTGCCAGCAGTTTGGACAGGGGAAACACCATATATTTT. Translating it yields CASSLDRGNTIYF.

V usage is TRBV10-3 and J usage is TRBJ2-6; D perhaps matches TRBD2 (6 bases). Germline CDR1 ENHRY, CDR2 SYGVKD. The CDR3 covers 17 residues. The V end lost 6 bases, the J end lost 0 bases, and 15 bases lay between the germline ends. CDR3 coding DNA: TGTGCCATCAGCGCGGGGACCGGGGGCTCTGGGGCCAACGTCCTGACTTTC. Protein product: CAISAGTGGSGANVLTF.

The CDR3 is CASSLKTDVYGYTF. DNA for the CDR3: TGTGCCAGCAGCTTAAAGACGGATGTCTATGGCTACACCTTC. The chain links TRBV7-9 to TRBJ1-2; no clear D. Trimming took 2 bases from V and 4 from J, leaving 11 bases between them. Germline V gene lookup returns CDR1 SEHNR and CDR2 FQNEAQ (reference sequence). CDR3 length: 14 residues. Based on the CDR3 plus reference TRBV7-9 and TRBJ1-2, the full variable domain is DTGVSQNPRHKITKRGQNVTFRCDPISEHNRLYWYRQTLGQGPEFLTYFQNEAQLEKSRLLSDRFSAERPKGSFSTLEIQRTEQGDSAMYLCASSLKTDVYGYTFGSGTRLTVV.

This clone was found once. CDR3 coding DNA: TGCGCCAGCAGCTTGGGAGTTCAGGGGAACACTGAAGCTTTCTTT. It yields the protein CASSLGVQGNTEAFF. The gene calls are TRBV5-1 and TRBJ1-1, with D possibly TRBD1 on 5 matching bases. The V gene's germline CDR1 is SGHRS and CDR2 YFSETQ. V was trimmed by 0 bases and J by 1 base, leaving 10 bases between them. CDR3 length: 15 amino acids.

The chain couples TRBV10-3 to TRBJ2-5; 7 bases map to TRBD1. CDR1 is ENHRY and CDR2 is SYGVKD in the germline V gene. The CDR3 consists of 13 residues. The trim removed 10 bases at V and 4 bases at J, leaving 9 bases unmatched. The CDR3 sequence is CATADRELETQYF. The DNA of the CDR3 is TGTGCCACCGCCGACAGGGAGTTAGAGACCCAGTACTTC.